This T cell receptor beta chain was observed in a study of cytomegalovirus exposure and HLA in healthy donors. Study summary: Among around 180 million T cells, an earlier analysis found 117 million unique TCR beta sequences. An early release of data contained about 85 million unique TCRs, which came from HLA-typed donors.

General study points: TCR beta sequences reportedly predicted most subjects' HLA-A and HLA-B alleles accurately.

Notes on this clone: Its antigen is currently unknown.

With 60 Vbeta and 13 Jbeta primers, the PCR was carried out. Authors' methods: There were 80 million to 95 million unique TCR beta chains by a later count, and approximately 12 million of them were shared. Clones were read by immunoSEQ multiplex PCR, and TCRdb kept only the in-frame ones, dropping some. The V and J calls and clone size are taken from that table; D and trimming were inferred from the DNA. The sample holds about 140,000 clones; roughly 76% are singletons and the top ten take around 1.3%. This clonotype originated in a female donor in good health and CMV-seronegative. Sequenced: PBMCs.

The CDR3 DNA is TGTGCCAGTTACCGGGACAGGGCTTCCTCTGGAAACACCATATATTTT. Translating it yields CASYRDRASSGNTIYF. The J gene is TRBJ1-3, the V gene TRBV18, with 9 positions matching TRBD1. The CDR3 has 16 amino acids. J lost 0 bases, V lost 9 bases, and 9 bases had no gene match. Germline lookup yields CDR1 KGHSH and CDR2 LQKENI.